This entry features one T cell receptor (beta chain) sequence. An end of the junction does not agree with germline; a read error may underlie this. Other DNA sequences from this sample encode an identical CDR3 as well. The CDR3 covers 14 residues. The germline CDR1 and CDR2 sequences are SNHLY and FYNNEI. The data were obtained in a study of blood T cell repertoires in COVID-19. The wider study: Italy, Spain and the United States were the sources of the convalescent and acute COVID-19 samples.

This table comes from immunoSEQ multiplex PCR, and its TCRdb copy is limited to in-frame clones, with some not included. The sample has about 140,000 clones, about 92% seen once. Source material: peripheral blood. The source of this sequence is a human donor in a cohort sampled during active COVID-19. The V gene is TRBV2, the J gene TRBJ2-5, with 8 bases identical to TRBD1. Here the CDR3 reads CASSEDRGRETQYF. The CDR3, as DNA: TGTGCCAGCAGCGAAGACAGGGGACGAGAGACCCAGTACTTC.